The 12 T cell receptor beta chains given below trace back to one sample, sequenced in a study of blood T cell repertoires in COVID-19. Assay used: immunoSEQ multiplex PCR; TCRdb lists only in-frame clones, some missing. The table lists fewer than 250,000 clones, around 85% of them singletons. Sample: peripheral blood. These receptors were obtained from a woman aged 60-70 years with active or convalescent COVID-19.

The chain's CDR3 is CATSRDRGFPMNTEAFF. As DNA, the CDR3 is TGTGCCACCAGCAGGGACAGGGGTTTCCCAATGAACACTGAAGCTTTCTTT. This chain connects TRBV15 to TRBJ1-1; 9 nucleotides line up with TRBD1. Germline V gene sequence: CDR1 LNHNV, CDR2 YYDKDF (reference sequence). With V trimmed by 3 bases and J by 0 bases, 8 bases remained unmatched. The CDR3 has 17 amino acids.

The gene calls are TRBV7-6 and TRBJ2-1, with D possibly being TRBD1 (6 bases). Deletions cut 6 bases from V and 16 bases from J, with 16 bases between. CDR3 length: 11 residues. Looked up from germline, CDR1 is SGHVS and CDR2 is FNYEAQ. CDR3 residues: CASSSYGTPFF. As DNA, the CDR3 is TGTGCCAGCAGTTCGTATGGGACACCCTTCTTC. Full variable domain (outside the CDR3, taken from reference TRBV7-6 and TRBJ2-1): GAGVSQSPRYKVTKRGQDVALRCDPISGHVSLYWYRQALGQGPEFLTYFNYEAQQDKSGLPNDRFSAERPEGSISTLTIQRTEQRDSAMYRCASSSYGTPFFGPGTRLTVL.

V gene TRBV6-1 combines with J gene TRBJ2-5, with a weak D call TRBD1 (5 bases). The germline V gene encodes CDR1 MNHNS and CDR2 SASEGT. The ends were cut back, 1 base at V and 6 bases at J, with 21 bases in the middle. CDR3 size: 17 residues. The CDR3 region is CASSEGPGKRPFKTQYF. The DNA of the CDR3 is TGTGCCAGCAGTGAAGGTCCAGGGAAGAGGCCTTTCAAGACCCAGTACTTC.

The chain couples TRBV28 to TRBJ2-6; D is perhaps TRBD1 (5 bases). Germline V gene data show CDR1 as MDHEN and CDR2 as SYDVKM. The CDR3 covers 18 residues. V lost 8 bases to trimming and J lost 0 bases, with 20 bases between them. The CDR3 protein is CASREGWGLTSGANVLTF. CDR3 DNA sequence: TGTGCCAGCCGCGAAGGATGGGGCCTTACCTCTGGGGCCAACGTCCTGACTTTC.

J is TRBJ2-3 and V is TRBV9, with a weak D call TRBD2 (6 bases). Trimming stripped 0 bases from V and 6 bases from J, with 14 bases between. Germline CDR1 and CDR2: SGDLS and YYNGEE. The length of the CDR3 is 15 residues. CDR3 loop: CASSVVAGPRDTQYF. The DNA for the CDR3 is TGTGCCAGCAGCGTAGTGGCGGGGCCAAGGGATACGCAGTATTTT.

V gene TRBV29-1 combines with J gene TRBJ1-2; D is unresolved. The length of the CDR3 is 12 residues. The ends were cut back, 4 bases at V and 2 bases at J, with 8 bases in the middle. CDR1 is SQVTM, CDR2 ANQGSEA, per germline. In DNA, the CDR3 is TGCAGCGTTGGTTCCGAGAACTATGGCTACACCTTC. Amino acid sequence: CSVGSENYGYTF.

In its sample, this clone was seen once. V is TRBV3-1 (or the pseudogene TRBV3-2) and J is TRBJ1-1, with TRBD1 matching 9 bases. Unmatched junction bases numbered 5, after V lost 4 bases and J lost 5 bases. The germline gives CDR1 LGHDT, CDR2 YNNKEL (reference sequence). CDR3 size: 14 residues. The CDR3 DNA is TGTGCCAGCAGCCGCCAAGACAGGGGGACTGAAGCTTTCTTT. Translating it yields CASSRQDRGTEAFF.

Only one count was recorded for this clone. The chain combines TRBV7-2 with TRBJ1-1; perhaps TRBD1 as D (5 bases). The V and J ends lost 4 bases and 2 bases respectively, with 14 bases between them. This CDR3 has 15 residues. From germline, CDR1 is SGHTA and CDR2 FQGNSA. The CDR3: CASSWRGGGNTEAFF. The CDR3 DNA reads TGTGCCAGCAGCTGGCGTGGGGGAGGAAACACTGAAGCTTTCTTT.

The chain employs TRBV12-3 or TRBV12-4 and TRBJ1-1; 8 nucleotides line up with TRBD1. Trimming took 7 bases from V and 4 from J; bases not matched to a gene: 5. The CDR3 totals 13 residues. CDR3 region: CASKQGDVTEAFF. CDR3 bases: TGTGCCAGCAAACAGGGGGATGTCACTGAAGCTTTCTTT.

The rearrangement uses TRBV3-1 (or the pseudogene TRBV3-2) and TRBJ2-3, with D uncertain. The germline V gene encodes CDR1 LGHDT and CDR2 YNNKEL (reference sequence). CDR3 length: 13 amino acids. The V gene lost 1 base and the J gene lost 4 bases, with 6 bases spanning the gap. This CDR3 is CASSQVLADTQYF. For the CDR3, the DNA is TGTGCCAGCAGCCAAGTACTGGCAGATACGCAGTATTTT.

For the CDR3, the DNA is TGTGCCTGGAGTGGACTAGTCGTCGGTGAGCAGTTCTTC. Translation gives CAWSGLVVGEQFF. V gene TRBV30 combines with J gene TRBJ2-1; TRBD2 is a possible D gene (6 bases). The ends were cut back, 1 base at V and 9 bases at J, with 13 bases in the middle. CDR1 is GTSNPN and CDR2 is SVGIG in the germline V gene (reference sequence). This CDR3 region has 13 residues. Full variable domain (remainder filled in from reference TRBV30 and TRBJ2-1): SQTIHQWPATLVQPVGSPLSLECTVEGTSNPNLYWYRQAAGRGLQLLFYSVGIGQISSEVPQNLSASRPQDRQFILSSKKLLLSDSGFYLCAWSGLVVGEQFFGPGTRLTVL.

V gene TRBV27 combines with J gene TRBJ2-3; D remains ambiguous. Germline assignment: CDR1 MNHEY and CDR2 SMNVEV (reference sequence). V gave up 6 bases and J gave up 0 bases, with 4 bases separating them. The CDR3 has 12 residues. CDR3 DNA sequence: TGTGCCAGCAGGTCTAGCACAGATACGCAGTATTTT. Its translation: CASRSSTDTQYF.